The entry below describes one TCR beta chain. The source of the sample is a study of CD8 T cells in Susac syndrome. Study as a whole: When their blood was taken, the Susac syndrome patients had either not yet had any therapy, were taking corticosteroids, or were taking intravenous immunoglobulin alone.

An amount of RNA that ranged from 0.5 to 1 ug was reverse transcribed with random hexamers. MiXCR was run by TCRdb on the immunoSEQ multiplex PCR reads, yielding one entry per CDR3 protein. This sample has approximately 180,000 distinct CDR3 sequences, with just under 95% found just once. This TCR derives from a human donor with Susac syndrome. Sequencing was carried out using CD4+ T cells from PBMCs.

In DNA, the CDR3 is TGCGCCAGCAGCTGGGACAGGGCAGGGGGCTACACCTTC. Translating it yields CASSWDRAGGYTF. The V gene is TRBV5-1, the J gene TRBJ1-2; 9 bases match TRBD1. CDR1 is SGHRS and CDR2 is YFSETQ in the germline V gene. V dropped 3 bases and J dropped 8; count of bases not matched to a gene: 5. The length of the CDR3 is 13 residues.